This is a list of T cell receptor beta chains from one sample in a study of blood T cell repertoires in COVID-19. Using immunoSEQ multiplex PCR, the repertoire was profiled, and TCRdb retains in-frame clones only, with some absent. The profile shows roughly 170,000 clones, roughly nine tenths of them singletons. Sample: peripheral blood. Every receptor here comes from a man aged 65-85 years with active or convalescent COVID-19. Both conserved end residues are part of each CDR3. The D gene is left open where the match is weak. The listing skips clone size in some rows; elsewhere it reads once, few, many or a size class.

CDR3: CASSRDSFYEQYF; DNA: TGTGCCAGTAGTAGGGACAGCTTCTACGAGCAGTACTTC; D: TRBD1; V: TRBV19; J: TRBJ2-7; size: NA
CDR3: CASSLKTSGGETQYF; DNA: TGTGCCAGCAGCTTAAAAACTAGCGGGGGGGAGACCCAGTACTTC; D: TRBD2; V: TRBV7-6; J: TRBJ2-5; size: NA
CDR3: CASSLGTAETQYF; DNA: TGTGCCAGCAGCTTAGGGACAGCTGAGACCCAGTACTTC; D: NA; V: TRBV7-2; J: TRBJ2-5; size: few
CDR3: CSASLPSGTYYEQYF; DNA: TGCAGTGCTAGTCTGCCTAGCGGGACTTACTACGAGCAGTACTTC; D: TRBD2; V: TRBV20-1; J: TRBJ2-7; size: NA
CDR3: CASSLQLRGYTF; DNA: TGTGCCAGCAGTCTTCAGTTGAGGGGCTACACCTTC; D: NA; V: TRBV12-3/TRBV12-4; J: TRBJ1-2; size: NA
CDR3: CASSTDPANSYGYTF; DNA: TGCGCCAGCAGCACCGACCCAGCGAATAGCTATGGCTACACCTTC; D: NA; V: TRBV5-1; J: TRBJ1-2; size: few
CDR3: CASSLGLAGPNEQFF; DNA: TGTGCCAGCAGTTTGGGACTAGCGGGACCCAATGAGCAGTTCTTC; D: TRBD2; V: TRBV27; J: TRBJ2-1; size: NA
CDR3: CSAQGYQPQHF; DNA: TGCAGTGCCCAGGGCTATCAGCCCCAGCATTTT; D: NA; V: TRBV20-1; J: TRBJ1-5; size: NA
CDR3: CARDRGRVDTEAFF; DNA: TGTGCCAGAGACAGGGGGCGTGTGGACACTGAAGCTTTCTTT; D: TRBD1; V: TRBV30; J: TRBJ1-1; size: once
CDR3: CASSSTQGVGPLHF; DNA: TGCGCCAGCAGCTCTACACAGGGAGTGGGGCCCCTCCACTTT; D: NA; V: TRBV5-1; J: TRBJ1-6; size: once
CDR3: CASSPPQGGSQETQYF; DNA: TGTGCCAGCTCACCCCCTCAAGGGGGCTCACAAGAGACCCAGTACTTC; D: TRBD1; V: TRBV18; J: TRBJ2-5; size: NA
CDR3: CATSRGTRADTQYF; DNA: TGTGCCACCAGCAGGGGGACTAGGGCAGATACGCAGTATTTT; D: TRBD2; V: TRBV15; J: TRBJ2-3; size: NA
CDR3: CASSEADRGYGYTF; DNA: TGTGCCAGCAGTGAAGCCGACAGGGGGTATGGCTACACCTTC; D: TRBD1; V: TRBV6-1; J: TRBJ1-2; size: once
CDR3: CASSPSNSNQPQHF; DNA: TGTGCCAGCAGCCCCAGTAATAGCAATCAGCCCCAGCATTTT; D: NA; V: TRBV7-2; J: TRBJ1-5; size: NA
CDR3: CASSLGNRENYGYTF; DNA: TGTGCCAGCAGCTTGGGTAACAGGGAGAACTATGGCTACACCTTC; D: NA; V: TRBV7-9; J: TRBJ1-2; size: NA
CDR3: CASSLEALNTEAFF; DNA: TGTGCCAGCAGCTTAGAAGCCTTGAACACTGAAGCTTTCTTT; D: NA; V: TRBV7-2; J: TRBJ1-1; size: NA
CDR3: CASSLMMANEKLFF; DNA: TGCGCCAGCAGCTTGATGATGGCCAATGAAAAACTGTTTTTT; D: NA; V: TRBV5-1; J: TRBJ1-4; size: NA
CDR3: CASSFHRGLGNTGELFF; DNA: TGTGCCAGCAGCTTCCACAGGGGGCTGGGGAACACTGGGGAGCTGTTTTTT; D: TRBD1; V: TRBV7-9; J: TRBJ2-2; size: NA
CDR3: CASRDRGPQPQHF; DNA: TGTGCCAGCAGGGACAGGGGGCCGCAGCCCCAGCATTTT; D: TRBD1; V: TRBV6-5; J: TRBJ1-5; size: NA
CDR3: CASRPTGYTGELFF; DNA: TGTGCCAGCAGGCCGACAGGATACACCGGGGAGCTGTTTTTT; D: NA; V: TRBV13; J: TRBJ2-2; size: NA
CDR3: CASSRTVSSYNSPLHF; DNA: TGTGCCAGCAGCCGGACAGTAAGCTCCTATAATTCACCCCTCCACTTT; D: NA; V: TRBV16; J: TRBJ1-6; size: NA
CDR3: CASSIIRPRRDEKLFF; DNA: TGTGCCAGTAGTATCATACGTCCCAGGAGGGATGAAAAACTGTTTTTT; D: NA; V: TRBV19; J: TRBJ1-4; size: NA
CDR3: CASSFREKLFF; DNA: TGTGCCAGCAGTTTCAGGGAAAAACTGTTTTTT; D: NA; V: TRBV28; J: TRBJ1-4; size: NA